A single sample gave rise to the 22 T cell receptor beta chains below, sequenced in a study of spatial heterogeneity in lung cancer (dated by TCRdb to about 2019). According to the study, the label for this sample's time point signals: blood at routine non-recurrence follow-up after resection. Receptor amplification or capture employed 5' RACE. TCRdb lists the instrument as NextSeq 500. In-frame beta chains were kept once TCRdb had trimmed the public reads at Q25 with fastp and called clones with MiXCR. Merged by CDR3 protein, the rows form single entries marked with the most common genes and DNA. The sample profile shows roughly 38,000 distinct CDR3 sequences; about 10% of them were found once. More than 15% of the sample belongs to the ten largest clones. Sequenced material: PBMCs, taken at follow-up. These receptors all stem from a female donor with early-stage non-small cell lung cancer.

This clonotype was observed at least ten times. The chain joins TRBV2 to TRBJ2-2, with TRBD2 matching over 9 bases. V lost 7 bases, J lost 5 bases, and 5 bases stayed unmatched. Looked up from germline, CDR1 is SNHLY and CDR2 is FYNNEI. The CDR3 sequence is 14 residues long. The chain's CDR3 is CASTKTSGTGELFF. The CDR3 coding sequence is TGTGCCAGCACCAAGACTAGCGGAACCGGGGAGCTGTTTTTT.

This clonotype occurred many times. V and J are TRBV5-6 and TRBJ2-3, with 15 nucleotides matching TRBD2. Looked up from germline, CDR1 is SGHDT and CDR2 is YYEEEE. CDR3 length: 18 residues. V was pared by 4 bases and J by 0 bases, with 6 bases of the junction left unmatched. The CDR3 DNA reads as TGTGCCAGCAGCGGAGGACTAGCGGGGGGGACCAGCACAGATACGCAGTATTTT. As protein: CASSGGLAGGTSTDTQYF.

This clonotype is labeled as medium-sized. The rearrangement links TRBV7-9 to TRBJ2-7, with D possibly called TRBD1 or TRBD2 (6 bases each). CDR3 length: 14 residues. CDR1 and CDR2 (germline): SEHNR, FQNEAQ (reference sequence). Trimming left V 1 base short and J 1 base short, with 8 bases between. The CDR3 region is CASSLGRGSYEQYF. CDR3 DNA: TGTGCCAGCAGCTTAGGGAGGGGGTCCTACGAGCAGTACTTC. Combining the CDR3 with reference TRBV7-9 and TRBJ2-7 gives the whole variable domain DTGVSQNPRHKITKRGQNVTFRCDPISEHNRLYWYRQTLGQGPEFLTYFQNEAQLEKSRLLSDRFSAERPKGSFSTLEIQRTEQGDSAMYLCASSLGRGSYEQYFGPGTRLTVT.

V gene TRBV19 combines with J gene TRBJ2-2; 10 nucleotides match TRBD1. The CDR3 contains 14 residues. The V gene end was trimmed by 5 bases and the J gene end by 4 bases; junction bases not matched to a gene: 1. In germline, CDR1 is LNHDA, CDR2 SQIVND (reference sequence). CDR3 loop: CASSWDRGTGELFF. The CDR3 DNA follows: TGTGCCAGTAGTTGGGACAGGGGCACCGGGGAGCTGTTTTTT.

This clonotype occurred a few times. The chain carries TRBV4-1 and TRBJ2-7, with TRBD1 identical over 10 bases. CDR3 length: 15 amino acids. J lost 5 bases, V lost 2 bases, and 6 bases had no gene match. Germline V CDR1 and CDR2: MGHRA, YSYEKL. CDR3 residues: CASSQLGTGVNEQYF. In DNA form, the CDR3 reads TGCGCCAGCAGCCAACTCGGGACAGGGGTCAACGAGCAGTACTTC.

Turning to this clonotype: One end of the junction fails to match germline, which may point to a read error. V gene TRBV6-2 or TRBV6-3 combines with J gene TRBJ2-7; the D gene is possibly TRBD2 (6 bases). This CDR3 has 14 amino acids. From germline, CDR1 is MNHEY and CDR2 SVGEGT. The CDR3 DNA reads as TGTGCCGGCAGGAGGGCAGGGAGCTCCTACGAGCAGTACTTC. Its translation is CAGRRAGSSYEQYF.

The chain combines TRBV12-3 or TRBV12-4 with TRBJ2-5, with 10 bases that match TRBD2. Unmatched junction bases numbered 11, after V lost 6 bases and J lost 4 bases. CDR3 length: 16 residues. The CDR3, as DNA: TGTGCCAGCAGCCCCGGTGTAGCGGGGGGTGGAGAGACCCAGTACTTC. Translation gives CASSPGVAGGGETQYF.

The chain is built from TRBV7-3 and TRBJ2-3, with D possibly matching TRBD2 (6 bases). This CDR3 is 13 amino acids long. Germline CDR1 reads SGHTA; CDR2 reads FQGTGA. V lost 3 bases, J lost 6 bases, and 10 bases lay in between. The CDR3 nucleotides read TGTGCCAGCAGCTTTCGCGGGGCTGATACGCAGTATTTT. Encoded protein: CASSFRGADTQYF.

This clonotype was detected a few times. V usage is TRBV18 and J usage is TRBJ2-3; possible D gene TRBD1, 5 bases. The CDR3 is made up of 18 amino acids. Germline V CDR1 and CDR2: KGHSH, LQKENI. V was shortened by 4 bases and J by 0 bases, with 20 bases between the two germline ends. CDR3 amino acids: CASSLLRQSGLSTDTQYF. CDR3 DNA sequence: TGTGCCAGCTCACTACTCCGCCAATCAGGGCTGAGCACAGATACGCAGTATTTT.

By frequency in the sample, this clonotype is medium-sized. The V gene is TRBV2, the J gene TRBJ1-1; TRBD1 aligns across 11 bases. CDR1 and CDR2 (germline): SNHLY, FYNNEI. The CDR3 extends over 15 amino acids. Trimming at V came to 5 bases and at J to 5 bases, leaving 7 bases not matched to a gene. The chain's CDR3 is CASSRDRGSGTEAFF. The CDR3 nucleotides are TGTGCCAGCAGTCGGGACAGGGGGAGTGGAACTGAAGCTTTCTTT. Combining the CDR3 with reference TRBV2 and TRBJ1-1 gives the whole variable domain EPEVTQTPSHQVTQMGQEVILRCVPISNHLYFYWYRQILGQKVEFLVSFYNNEISEKSEIFDDQFSVERPDGSNFTLKIRSTKLEDSAMYFCASSRDRGSGTEAFFGQGTRLTVV.

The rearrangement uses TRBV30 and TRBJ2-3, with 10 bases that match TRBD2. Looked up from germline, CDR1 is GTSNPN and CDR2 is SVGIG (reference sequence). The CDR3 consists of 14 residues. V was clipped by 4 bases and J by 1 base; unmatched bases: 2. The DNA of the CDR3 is TGTGCCTGGACCGGGACTAGCGGCACAGATACGCAGTATTTT. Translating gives CAWTGTSGTDTQYF.

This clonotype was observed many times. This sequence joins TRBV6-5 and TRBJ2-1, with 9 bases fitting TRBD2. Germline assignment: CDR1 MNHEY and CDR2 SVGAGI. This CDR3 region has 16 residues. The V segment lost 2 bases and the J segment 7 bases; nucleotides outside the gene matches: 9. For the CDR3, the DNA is TGTGCCAGCAGTTACCTAAGGAGCGGGGGGCTAAATGAGCAGTTCTTC. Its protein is CASSYLRSGGLNEQFF.

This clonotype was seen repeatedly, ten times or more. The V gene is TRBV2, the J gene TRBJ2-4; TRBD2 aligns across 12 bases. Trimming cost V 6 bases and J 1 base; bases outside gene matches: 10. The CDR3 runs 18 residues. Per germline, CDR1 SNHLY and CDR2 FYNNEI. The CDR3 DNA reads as TGTGCCAGCAGGAAACTAGCGGGGGGCCTTTCCGCCAAAAACATTCAGTACTTC. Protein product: CASRKLAGGLSAKNIQYF.

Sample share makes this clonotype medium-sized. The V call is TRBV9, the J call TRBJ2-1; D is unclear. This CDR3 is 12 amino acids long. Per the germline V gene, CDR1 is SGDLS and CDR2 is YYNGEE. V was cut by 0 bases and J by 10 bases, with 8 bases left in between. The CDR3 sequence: CASSVESHEQFF. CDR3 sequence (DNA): TGTGCCAGCAGCGTAGAATCCCACGAGCAGTTCTTC.

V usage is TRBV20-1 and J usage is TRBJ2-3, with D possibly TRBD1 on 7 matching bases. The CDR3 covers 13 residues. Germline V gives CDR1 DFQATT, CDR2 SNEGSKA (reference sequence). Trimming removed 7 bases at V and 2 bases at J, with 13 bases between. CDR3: CSGRDSHTDTQYF. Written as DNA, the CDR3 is TGCAGTGGGCGGGACAGCCACACAGATACGCAGTATTTT.

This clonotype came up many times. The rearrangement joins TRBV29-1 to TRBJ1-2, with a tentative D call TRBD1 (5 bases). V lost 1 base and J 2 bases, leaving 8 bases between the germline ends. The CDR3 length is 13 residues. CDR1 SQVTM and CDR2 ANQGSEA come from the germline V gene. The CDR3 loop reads CSVEVGPNYGYTF. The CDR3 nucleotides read TGCAGCGTTGAAGTGGGGCCCAACTATGGCTACACCTTC.

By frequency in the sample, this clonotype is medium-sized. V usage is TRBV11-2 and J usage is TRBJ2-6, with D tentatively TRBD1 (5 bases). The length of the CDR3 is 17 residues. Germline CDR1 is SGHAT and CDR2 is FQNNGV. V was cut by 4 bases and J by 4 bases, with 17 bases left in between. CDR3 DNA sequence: TGTGCCAGCAGCTCCTACGTTCAGGGTTCAGGGGCCAACGTCCTGACTTTC. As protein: CASSSYVQGSGANVLTF.

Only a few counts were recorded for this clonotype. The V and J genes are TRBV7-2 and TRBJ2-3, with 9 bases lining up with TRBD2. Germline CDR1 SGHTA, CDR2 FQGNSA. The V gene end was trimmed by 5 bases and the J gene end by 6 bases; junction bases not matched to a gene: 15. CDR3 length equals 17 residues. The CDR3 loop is CASSLPPRGGVLDTQYF. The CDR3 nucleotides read TGTGCCAGCAGCCTACCCCCCCGCGGGGGGGTATTGGATACGCAGTATTTT.

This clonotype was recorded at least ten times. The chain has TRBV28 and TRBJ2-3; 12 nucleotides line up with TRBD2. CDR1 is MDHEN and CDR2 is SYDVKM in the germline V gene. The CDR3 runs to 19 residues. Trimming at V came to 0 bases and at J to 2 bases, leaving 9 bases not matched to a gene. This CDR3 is CASSLWGFRTSGDTDTQYF. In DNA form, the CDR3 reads TGTGCCAGCAGTTTATGGGGGTTCCGGACTAGCGGGGACACAGATACGCAGTATTTT. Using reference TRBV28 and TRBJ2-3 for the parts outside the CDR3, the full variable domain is DVKVTQSSRYLVKRTGEKVFLECVQDMDHENMFWYRQDPGLGLRLIYFSYDVKMKEKGDIPEGYSVSREKKERFSLILESASTNQTSMYLCASSLWGFRTSGDTDTQYFGPGTRLTVL.

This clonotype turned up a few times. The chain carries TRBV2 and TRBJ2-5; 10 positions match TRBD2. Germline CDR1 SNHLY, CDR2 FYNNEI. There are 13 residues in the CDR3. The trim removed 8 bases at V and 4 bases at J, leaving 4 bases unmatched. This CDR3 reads CASVAGGRETQYF. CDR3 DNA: TGTGCCAGCGTAGCGGGGGGCCGAGAGACCCAGTACTTC.

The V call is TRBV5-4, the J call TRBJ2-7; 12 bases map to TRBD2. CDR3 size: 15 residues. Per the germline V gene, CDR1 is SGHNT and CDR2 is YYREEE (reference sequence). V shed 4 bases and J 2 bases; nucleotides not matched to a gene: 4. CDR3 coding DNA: TGTGCCAGCAGCCTGACTAGCGGGGGACCCTACGAGCAGTACTTC. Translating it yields CASSLTSGGPYEQYF. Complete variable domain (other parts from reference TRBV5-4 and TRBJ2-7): ETGVTQSPTHLIKTRGQQVTLRCSSQSGHNTVSWYQQALGQGPQFIFQYYREEENGRGNFPPRFSGLQFPNYSSELNVNALELDDSALYLCASSLTSGGPYEQYFGPGTRLTVT.

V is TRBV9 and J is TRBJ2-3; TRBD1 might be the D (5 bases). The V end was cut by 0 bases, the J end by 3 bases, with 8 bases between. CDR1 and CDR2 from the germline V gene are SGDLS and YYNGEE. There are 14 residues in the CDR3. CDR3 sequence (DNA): TGTGCCAGCAGCGTAGGGACACGGACAGATACGCAGTATTTT. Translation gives CASSVGTRTDTQYF.